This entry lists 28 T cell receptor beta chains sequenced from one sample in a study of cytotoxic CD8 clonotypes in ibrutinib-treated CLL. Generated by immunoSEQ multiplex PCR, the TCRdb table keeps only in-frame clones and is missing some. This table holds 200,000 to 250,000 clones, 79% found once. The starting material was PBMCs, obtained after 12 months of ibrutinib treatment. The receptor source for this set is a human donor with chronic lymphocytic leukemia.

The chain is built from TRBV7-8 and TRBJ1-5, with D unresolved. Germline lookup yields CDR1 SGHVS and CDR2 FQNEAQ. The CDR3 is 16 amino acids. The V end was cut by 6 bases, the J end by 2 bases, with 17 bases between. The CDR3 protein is CASSRRALDGNQPQHF. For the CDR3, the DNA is TGTGCCAGCAGTCGCCGGGCCCTAGATGGCAATCAGCCCCAGCATTTT.

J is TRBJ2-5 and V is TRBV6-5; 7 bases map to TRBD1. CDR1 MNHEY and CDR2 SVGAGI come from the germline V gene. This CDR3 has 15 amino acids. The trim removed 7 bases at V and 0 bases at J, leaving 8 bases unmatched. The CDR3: CASKTGKRYQETQYF. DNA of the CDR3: TGTGCCAGCAAGACAGGGAAAAGGTACCAAGAGACCCAGTACTTC.

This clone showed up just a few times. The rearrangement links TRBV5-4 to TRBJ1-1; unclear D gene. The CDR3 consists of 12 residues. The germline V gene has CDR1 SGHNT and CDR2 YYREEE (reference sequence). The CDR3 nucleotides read TGTGTAACGTGGATAATCAACACTGAAGCTTTCTTT. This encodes CVTWIINTEAFF.

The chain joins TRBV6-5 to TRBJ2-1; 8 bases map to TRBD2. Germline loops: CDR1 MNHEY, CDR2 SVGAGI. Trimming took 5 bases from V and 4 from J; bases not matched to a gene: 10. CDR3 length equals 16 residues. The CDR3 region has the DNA TGTGCCAGCAGTAACTTACCGGGGGGGGCTTACAATGAGCAGTTCTTC. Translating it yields CASSNLPGGAYNEQFF.

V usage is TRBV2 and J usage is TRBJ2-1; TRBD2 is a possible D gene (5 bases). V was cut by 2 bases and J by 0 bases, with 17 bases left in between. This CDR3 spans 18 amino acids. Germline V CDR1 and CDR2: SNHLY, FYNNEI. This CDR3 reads CASSERVASTSSYNEQFF. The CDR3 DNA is TGTGCCAGCAGTGAAAGGGTAGCGTCTACAAGCTCCTACAATGAGCAGTTCTTC.

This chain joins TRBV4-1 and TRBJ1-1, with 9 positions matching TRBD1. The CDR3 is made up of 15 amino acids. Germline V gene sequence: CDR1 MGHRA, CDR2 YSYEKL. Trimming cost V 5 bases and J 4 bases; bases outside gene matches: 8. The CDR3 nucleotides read TGCGCCAGCAGCGAATTGACAGGGGGGATCACTGAAGCTTTCTTT. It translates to CASSELTGGITEAFF.

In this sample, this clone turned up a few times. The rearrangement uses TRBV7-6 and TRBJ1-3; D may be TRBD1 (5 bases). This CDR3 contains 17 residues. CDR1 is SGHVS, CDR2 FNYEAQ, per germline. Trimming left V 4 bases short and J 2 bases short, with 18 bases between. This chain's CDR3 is CASSSWGRREPGNTIYF. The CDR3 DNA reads TGTGCCAGCAGCTCCTGGGGCAGGCGGGAGCCTGGAAACACCATATATTTT.

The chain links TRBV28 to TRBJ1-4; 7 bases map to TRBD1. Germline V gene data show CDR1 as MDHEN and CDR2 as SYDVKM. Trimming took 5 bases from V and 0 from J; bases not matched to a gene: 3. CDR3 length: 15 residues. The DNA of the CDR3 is TGTGCCAGCAGTGGGACAGCCACAACTAATGAAAAACTGTTTTTT. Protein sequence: CASSGTATTNEKLFF.

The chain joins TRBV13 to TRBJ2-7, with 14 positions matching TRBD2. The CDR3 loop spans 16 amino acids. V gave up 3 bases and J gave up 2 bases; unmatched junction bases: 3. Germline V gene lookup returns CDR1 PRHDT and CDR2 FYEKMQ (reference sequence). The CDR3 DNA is TGTGCCAGCAGCTTGCCGGGACTAGCGGGGGCCTACGAGCAGTACTTC. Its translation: CASSLPGLAGAYEQYF.

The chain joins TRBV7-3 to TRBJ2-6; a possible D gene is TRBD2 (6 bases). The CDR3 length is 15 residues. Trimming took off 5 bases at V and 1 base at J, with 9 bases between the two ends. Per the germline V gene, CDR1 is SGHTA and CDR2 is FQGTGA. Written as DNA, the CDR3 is TGTGCCAGCAGCGCGGGGTTATCTGGGGCCAACGTCCTGACTTTC. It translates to CASSAGLSGANVLTF.

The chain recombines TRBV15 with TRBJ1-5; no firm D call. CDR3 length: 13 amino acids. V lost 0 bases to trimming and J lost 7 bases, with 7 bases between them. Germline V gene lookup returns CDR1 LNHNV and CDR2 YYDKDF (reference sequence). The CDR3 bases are TGTGCCACCAGCAGAGATCGGCAGCAGCCCCAGCATTTT. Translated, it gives CATSRDRQQPQHF.

CDR3 in DNA: TGTGCCATGCTAATCAGCGACAACTCTGGAAACACCATATATTTT. Translating it yields CAMLISDNSGNTIYF. The chain carries TRBV9 and TRBJ1-3; no clear D. Trimming removed 9 bases from V and 0 bases from J, with 16 bases in between. The germline CDR1 and CDR2 sequences are SGDLS and YYNGEE. The CDR3 extends over 15 amino acids. The full variable domain, completed using reference TRBV9 and TRBJ1-3, is DSGVTQTPKHLITATGQRVTLRCSPRSGDLSVYWYQQSLDQGLQFLIQYYNGEERAKGNILERFSAQQFPDLHSELNLSSLELGDSALYFCAMLISDNSGNTIYFGEGSWLTVV.

Here the CDR3 reads CASSLAGSALNTEAFF. CDR3 in DNA: TGTGCCAGCAGCTTAGCCGGATCAGCTCTGAACACTGAAGCTTTCTTT. The chain recombines TRBV7-3 with TRBJ1-1; D is undetermined. Looked up from germline, CDR1 is SGHTA and CDR2 is FQGTGA. The CDR3 length is 16 residues. V was cut by 2 bases and J by 0 bases, with 13 bases left in between.

The chain's CDR3 is CASKTDRAQETQYF. The CDR3, as DNA: TGTGCCAGCAAGACGGACAGAGCCCAAGAGACCCAGTACTTC. The V gene is TRBV6-1, the J gene TRBJ2-5, with D perhaps TRBD1 (6 bases). CDR3 length: 14 amino acids. The germline V and J ends were trimmed by 7 bases and 1 base, with 13 bases remaining between them. CDR1 is MNHNS, CDR2 SASEGT, per germline.

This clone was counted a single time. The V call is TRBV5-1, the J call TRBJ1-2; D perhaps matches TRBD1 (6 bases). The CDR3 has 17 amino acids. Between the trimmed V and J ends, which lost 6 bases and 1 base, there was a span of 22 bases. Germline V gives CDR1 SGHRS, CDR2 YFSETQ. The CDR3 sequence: CASKLISGALNNYGYTF. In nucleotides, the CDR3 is TGCGCCAGCAAACTAATCTCAGGGGCCCTTAATAACTATGGCTACACCTTC.

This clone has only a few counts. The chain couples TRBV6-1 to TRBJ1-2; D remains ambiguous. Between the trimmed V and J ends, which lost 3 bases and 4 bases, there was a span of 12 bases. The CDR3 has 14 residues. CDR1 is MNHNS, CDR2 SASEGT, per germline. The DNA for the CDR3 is TGTGCCAGCAGTGACTCGATCGGAGGCTATGGCTACACCTTC. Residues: CASSDSIGGYGYTF.

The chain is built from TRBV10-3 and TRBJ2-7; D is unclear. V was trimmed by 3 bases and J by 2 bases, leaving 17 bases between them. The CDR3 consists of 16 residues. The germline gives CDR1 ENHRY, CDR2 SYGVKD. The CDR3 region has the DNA TGTGCCATCAGTGACCCCGACGCCCCCTCCCCCTACGAGCAGTACTTC. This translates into CAISDPDAPSPYEQYF.

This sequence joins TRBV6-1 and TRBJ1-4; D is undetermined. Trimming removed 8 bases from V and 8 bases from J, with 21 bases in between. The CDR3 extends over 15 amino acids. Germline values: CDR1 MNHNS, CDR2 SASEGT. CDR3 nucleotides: TGTGCCAGCCCACGATTAAGGGTTCCAAGGGAAAAACTGTTTTTT. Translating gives CASPRLRVPREKLFF.

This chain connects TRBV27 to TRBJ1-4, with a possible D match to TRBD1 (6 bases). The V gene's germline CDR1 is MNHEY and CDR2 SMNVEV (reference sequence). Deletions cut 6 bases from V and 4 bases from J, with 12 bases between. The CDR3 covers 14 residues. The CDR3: CASRPGHINEKLFF. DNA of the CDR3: TGTGCCAGCAGACCGGGACACATTAATGAAAAACTGTTTTTT.

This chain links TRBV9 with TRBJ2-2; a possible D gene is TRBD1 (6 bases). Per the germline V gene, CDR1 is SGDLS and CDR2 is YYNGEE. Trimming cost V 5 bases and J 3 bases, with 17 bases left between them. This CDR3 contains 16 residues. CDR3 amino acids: CASSDRRGLDTGELFF. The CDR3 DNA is TGTGCCAGCAGTGACCGCAGGGGCCTTGACACCGGGGAGCTGTTTTTT. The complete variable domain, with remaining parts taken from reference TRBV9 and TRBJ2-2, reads DSGVTQTPKHLITATGQRVTLRCSPRSGDLSVYWYQQSLDQGLQFLIQYYNGEERAKGNILERFSAQQFPDLHSELNLSSLELGDSALYFCASSDRRGLDTGELFFGEGSRLTVL.

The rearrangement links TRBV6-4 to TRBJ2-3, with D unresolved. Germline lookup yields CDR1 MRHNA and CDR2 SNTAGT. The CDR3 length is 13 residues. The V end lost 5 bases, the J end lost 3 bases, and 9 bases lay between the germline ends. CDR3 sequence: CASSRRSTDTQYF. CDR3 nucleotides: TGTGCCAGCAGTAGACGGTCTACAGATACGCAGTATTTT.

In nucleotides, the CDR3 is TGCGCCAGCAGCAAGATCGGGCCACAAGAGACCCAGTACTTC. Translated: CASSKIGPQETQYF. V gene TRBV5-1 combines with J gene TRBJ2-5; D ambiguous. The CDR3 runs 14 residues. CDR1 and CDR2 from the germline V gene are SGHRS and YFSETQ. Between the trimmed V and J ends, which lost 4 bases and 2 bases, there was a span of 12 bases.

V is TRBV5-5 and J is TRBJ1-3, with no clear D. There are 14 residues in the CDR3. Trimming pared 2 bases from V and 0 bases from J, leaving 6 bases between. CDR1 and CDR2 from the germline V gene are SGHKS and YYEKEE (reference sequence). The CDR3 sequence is CASSLGTSGNTIYF. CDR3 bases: TGTGCCAGCAGCTTAGGCACCTCTGGAAACACCATATATTTT.

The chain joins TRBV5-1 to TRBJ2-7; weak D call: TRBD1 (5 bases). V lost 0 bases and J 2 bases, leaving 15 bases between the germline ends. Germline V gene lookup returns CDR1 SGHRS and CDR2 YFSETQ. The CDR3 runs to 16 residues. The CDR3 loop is CASSLAGPIGTYEQYF. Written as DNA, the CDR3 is TGCGCCAGCAGCTTGGCAGGGCCCATAGGGACCTACGAGCAGTACTTC.

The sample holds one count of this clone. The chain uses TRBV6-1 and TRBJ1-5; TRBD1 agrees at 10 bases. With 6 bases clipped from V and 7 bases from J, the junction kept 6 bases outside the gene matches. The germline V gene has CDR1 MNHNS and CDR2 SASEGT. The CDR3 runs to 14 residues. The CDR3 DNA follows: TGTGCCAGCAGCCTGACAGGGGGCTGGCAGCCCCAGCATTTT. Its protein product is CASSLTGGWQPQHF.

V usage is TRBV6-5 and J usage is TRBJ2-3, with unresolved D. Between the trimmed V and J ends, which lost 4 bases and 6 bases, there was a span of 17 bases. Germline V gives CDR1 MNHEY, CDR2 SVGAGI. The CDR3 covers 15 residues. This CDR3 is CASSWRVDGADTQYF. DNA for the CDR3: TGTGCCAGCAGTTGGCGAGTGGACGGCGCCGATACGCAGTATTTT.

CDR3 protein: CASSVIGGHEQFF. The CDR3 DNA follows: TGTGCCAGCAGTGTTATCGGAGGGCATGAGCAGTTCTTC. V gene TRBV14 combines with J gene TRBJ2-1, with D possibly being TRBD2 (6 bases). CDR1 is SGHDN and CDR2 is FVKESK in the germline V gene. V was cut by 6 bases and J by 8 bases, with 14 bases left in between. The CDR3 length is 13 residues.

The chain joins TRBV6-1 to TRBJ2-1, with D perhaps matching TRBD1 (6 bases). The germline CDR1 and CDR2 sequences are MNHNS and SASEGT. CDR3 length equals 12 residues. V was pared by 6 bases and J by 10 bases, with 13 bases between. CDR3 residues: CASRGDIQEQFF. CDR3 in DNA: TGTGCCAGCAGGGGGGACATACAGGAGCAGTTCTTC.